This T cell receptor beta chain was captured by sequencing in a study of CD8 T cells in ankylosing spondylitis. Notes on the study in general: Typical of ankylosing spondylitis blood, it appeared, was a TCR beta motif of eight highly homologous variants.

This clonotype was detected many times. Its target is not known. One entry per CDR3 protein results from TCRdb running MiXCR on the 5' RACE reads. The sample holds approximately 25,000 distinct CDR3 sequences, 2.5% seen once. V was pared by 0 bases and J by 2 bases, with 6 bases between. Looked up from germline, CDR1 is SGDLS and CDR2 is YYNGEE. This CDR3 is built from 13 residues. This sequence originates from a female donor with ankylosing spondylitis or in good health (not recorded which). This chain joins TRBV9 and TRBJ2-7; perhaps TRBD1 as D (6 bases). The source material was blood, either unsorted or a sorted T cell fraction (not recorded which). Written as DNA, the CDR3 is TGTGCCAGCAGCGTAGAGGGGGCCTACGAGCAGTACTTC. Its translation: CASSVEGAYEQYF.